This T cell receptor (beta chain) was documented in a study of cytomegalovirus exposure and HLA in healthy donors. The CDR3 is 15 amino acids. Germline V gene lookup returns CDR1 MNHEY and CDR2 SVGAGI. V trimming: 6 bases; J trimming: 3 bases; junction bases outside the gene matches: 6. In this sample, this clone turned up a few times. PCR used 60 Vbeta primers and 13 Jbeta primers. In the original processing: As a later analysis found, there were tens of millions of unique TCR beta chains, of which roughly 11 million were shared. Profiled with immunoSEQ multiplex PCR; TCRdb holds only in-frame clones, not every one. D and trimming come from the DNA, and the V and J calls and clone size come from that table. The table lists approximately 150,000 clones, 77% of them singletons, with less than 4.5% in the top ten.

The sequencing input was PBMCs. The chain has TRBV6-5 and TRBJ2-3; 10 nucleotides line up with TRBD2. This sequence was found in a young man in good health and CMV-seropositive. In DNA form, the CDR3 reads TGTGCCAGCAGCCCCGGGACTAGCGAAACAGATACGCAGTATTTT. It translates to CASSPGTSETDTQYF.